Listed below are T cell receptor beta chains from one sample, sequenced in a study of T cells after posttransplantation cyclophosphamide. Repertoires were generated with immunoSEQ multiplex PCR, while TCRdb's copy carries only in-frame clones and drops some. The top ten clones hold 8.1% of a sample with about 36,000 clones, over 75% of them seen once. The specimen comprised CD4+ T cells sorted from blood, sampled 1903 days after a stem cell transplant with posttransplant cyclophosphamide. These receptor sequences come from a female patient in her forties or fifties who received an allogeneic stem cell transplant from a related donor, was CMV-positive, and had no GVHD. Some T cells may possibly be graft donor cells. Each CDR3 is given with its conserved first and last residue. The D gene is left open where the match is weak. The size field is filled for only some rows; it gives once, few, many or a size class.

D gene	clone size	V gene	J gene	CDR3 DNA	CDR3 protein
TRBD1	-	TRBV6-5	TRBJ1-2	TGTGCCAGCACAACCAAGACAGGGTCCTATGGCTACACCTTC	CASTTKTGSYGYTF
TRBD1	-	TRBV5-1	TRBJ1-4	TGCGCCAGCAGCTTGACAGGGGACGAAAAACTGTTTTTT	CASSLTGDEKLFF
TRBD2	-	TRBV10-3	TRBJ2-7	TGTGCCATCAGCGCGACTAGCGGGGGTACCTACGAGCAGTACTTC	CAISATSGGTYEQYF
-	once	TRBV29-1	TRBJ2-1	TGCAGCGTTTTCCCATACAATGAGCAGTTCTTC	CSVFPYNEQFF
TRBD1	-	TRBV7-3	TRBJ2-6	TGTGCCAGCAGCTTGACAGGGTCGAGTCCTGGGGCCAACGTCCTGACTTTC	CASSLTGSSPGANVLTF
-	once	TRBV4-1	TRBJ2-7	TGCGCCAGCAGCCAAGGGGCGGTGACTAAGCCGAGCTACGAGCAGTACTTC	CASSQGAVTKPSYEQYF
TRBD1	few	TRBV5-5	TRBJ1-1	TGTGCCAGCAGCCTCGACAGGGTCAACACTGAAGCTTTCTTT	CASSLDRVNTEAFF
-	-	TRBV5-1	TRBJ2-5	TGCGCCAGCAGCTTGGCCTTTAAAGAGACCCAGTACTTC	CASSLAFKETQYF
TRBD1	-	TRBV4-2	TRBJ2-1	TGTGCCAGCAGCCAGCGGGACAGGGGGAATGAGCAGTTCTTC	CASSQRDRGNEQFF
TRBD1	few	TRBV2	TRBJ1-6	TGTGCCAGGCAAAGGACAGGCCTTAATTCACCCCTCCACTTT	CARQRTGLNSPLHF
TRBD2	-	TRBV2	TRBJ2-1	TGTGCCAGCAGTGACGAAGCGGGGGGCTACAATGAGCAGTTCTTC	CASSDEAGGYNEQFF
TRBD2	-	TRBV19	TRBJ2-3	TGTGCCAGTAGTACGCAGACTAGCGGTACGCAGTATTTT	CASSTQTSGTQYF
TRBD1	few	TRBV6-1	TRBJ1-2	TGTGCCAGCAGCCCCGGGACAGGGACTTTCTATGGCTACACCTTC	CASSPGTGTFYGYTF
TRBD1	once	TRBV28	TRBJ1-6	TGTGCCAGCAGTTTTGGGACAGGGATTTATTCACCCCTCCACTTT	CASSFGTGIYSPLHF
TRBD1	-	TRBV28	TRBJ1-4	TGTGCCAGCATTCAAACTTGGACAGGGTCTGAAAAACTGTTTTTT	CASIQTWTGSEKLFF
TRBD2	-	TRBV6-5	TRBJ2-3	TGTGCCAGCAGTTACCGAGCCGGGACTAGCGCAGATACGCAGTATTTT	CASSYRAGTSADTQYF
-	-	TRBV18	TRBJ2-6	TGTGCCAGCTCACCAGGAGGACCCGGGGCCAACGTCCTGACTTTC	CASSPGGPGANVLTF
-	few	TRBV6-6	TRBJ2-1	TGTGCCAGCAGCCAAGCACGGTATGAGCAGTTCTTC	CASSQARYEQFF
TRBD1	-	TRBV4-2	TRBJ1-2	TGTGCCAGCAGCCATCCGGGACAGGGGGCGCATGGCTACACCTTC	CASSHPGQGAHGYTF
-	-	TRBV7-2	TRBJ1-2	TGTGCCAGCAGCTTAGGCGGGGGGAACTATGGCTACACCTTC	CASSLGGGNYGYTF
TRBD1	-	TRBV19	TRBJ1-5	TGTGCCAGTATAGGGACAGGGACTCAGCCCCAGCATTTT	CASIGTGTQPQHF
TRBD2	-	TRBV7-2	TRBJ2-1	TGTGCCAGCAGCTTAGCGTCTTTAGCGGGGGGCTTGGACAATGAGCAGTTCTTC	CASSLASLAGGLDNEQFF
-	-	TRBV14	TRBJ2-1	TGTGCCAGCAGCCAAGATCCCAGGGATAATGAGCAGTTCTTC	CASSQDPRDNEQFF
TRBD1	-	TRBV5-1	TRBJ1-2	TGCGCCAGCAGCTATGGACAGGGGTACGGCTACACCTTC	CASSYGQGYGYTF
TRBD2	-	TRBV4-1	TRBJ2-5	TGCGCCAGCAGCCTGACGCGGGGGGGCCCCGAGACCCAGTACTTC	CASSLTRGGPETQYF
-	-	TRBV6-4	TRBJ1-5	TGTGCCAGCAGCCAGGGCTTAGGCAATCAGCCCCAGCATTTT	CASSQGLGNQPQHF
TRBD2	-	TRBV9	TRBJ2-1	TGTGCCAGCAGCCCAAGGGAGGGGCTCCATGAGCAGTTCTTC	CASSPREGLHEQFF